This T cell receptor (beta chain) was captured in a study of CD8 T cells in ankylosing spondylitis. TCRdb re-called the 5' RACE reads through MiXCR, storing one row per CDR3 protein. The sample shows 250,000 or so distinct CDR3 sequences, 20% to 30% of them seen only once. This clonotype was seen a handful of times. The clonotype originates from a male donor with ankylosing spondylitis or in good health (not recorded which). The material sequenced was blood, either unsorted or a sorted T cell fraction (not recorded which).

CDR3 bases: TGTGCCAGCAGTTTAAAGGCAGGGGGCAATCAGCCCCAGCATTTT. Its translation is CASSLKAGGNQPQHF. The chain employs TRBV12-3 or TRBV12-4 and TRBJ1-5; D may be TRBD1 (6 bases). Trimming took 2 bases from V and 2 from J, leaving 10 bases between them. This CDR3 spans 15 amino acids.